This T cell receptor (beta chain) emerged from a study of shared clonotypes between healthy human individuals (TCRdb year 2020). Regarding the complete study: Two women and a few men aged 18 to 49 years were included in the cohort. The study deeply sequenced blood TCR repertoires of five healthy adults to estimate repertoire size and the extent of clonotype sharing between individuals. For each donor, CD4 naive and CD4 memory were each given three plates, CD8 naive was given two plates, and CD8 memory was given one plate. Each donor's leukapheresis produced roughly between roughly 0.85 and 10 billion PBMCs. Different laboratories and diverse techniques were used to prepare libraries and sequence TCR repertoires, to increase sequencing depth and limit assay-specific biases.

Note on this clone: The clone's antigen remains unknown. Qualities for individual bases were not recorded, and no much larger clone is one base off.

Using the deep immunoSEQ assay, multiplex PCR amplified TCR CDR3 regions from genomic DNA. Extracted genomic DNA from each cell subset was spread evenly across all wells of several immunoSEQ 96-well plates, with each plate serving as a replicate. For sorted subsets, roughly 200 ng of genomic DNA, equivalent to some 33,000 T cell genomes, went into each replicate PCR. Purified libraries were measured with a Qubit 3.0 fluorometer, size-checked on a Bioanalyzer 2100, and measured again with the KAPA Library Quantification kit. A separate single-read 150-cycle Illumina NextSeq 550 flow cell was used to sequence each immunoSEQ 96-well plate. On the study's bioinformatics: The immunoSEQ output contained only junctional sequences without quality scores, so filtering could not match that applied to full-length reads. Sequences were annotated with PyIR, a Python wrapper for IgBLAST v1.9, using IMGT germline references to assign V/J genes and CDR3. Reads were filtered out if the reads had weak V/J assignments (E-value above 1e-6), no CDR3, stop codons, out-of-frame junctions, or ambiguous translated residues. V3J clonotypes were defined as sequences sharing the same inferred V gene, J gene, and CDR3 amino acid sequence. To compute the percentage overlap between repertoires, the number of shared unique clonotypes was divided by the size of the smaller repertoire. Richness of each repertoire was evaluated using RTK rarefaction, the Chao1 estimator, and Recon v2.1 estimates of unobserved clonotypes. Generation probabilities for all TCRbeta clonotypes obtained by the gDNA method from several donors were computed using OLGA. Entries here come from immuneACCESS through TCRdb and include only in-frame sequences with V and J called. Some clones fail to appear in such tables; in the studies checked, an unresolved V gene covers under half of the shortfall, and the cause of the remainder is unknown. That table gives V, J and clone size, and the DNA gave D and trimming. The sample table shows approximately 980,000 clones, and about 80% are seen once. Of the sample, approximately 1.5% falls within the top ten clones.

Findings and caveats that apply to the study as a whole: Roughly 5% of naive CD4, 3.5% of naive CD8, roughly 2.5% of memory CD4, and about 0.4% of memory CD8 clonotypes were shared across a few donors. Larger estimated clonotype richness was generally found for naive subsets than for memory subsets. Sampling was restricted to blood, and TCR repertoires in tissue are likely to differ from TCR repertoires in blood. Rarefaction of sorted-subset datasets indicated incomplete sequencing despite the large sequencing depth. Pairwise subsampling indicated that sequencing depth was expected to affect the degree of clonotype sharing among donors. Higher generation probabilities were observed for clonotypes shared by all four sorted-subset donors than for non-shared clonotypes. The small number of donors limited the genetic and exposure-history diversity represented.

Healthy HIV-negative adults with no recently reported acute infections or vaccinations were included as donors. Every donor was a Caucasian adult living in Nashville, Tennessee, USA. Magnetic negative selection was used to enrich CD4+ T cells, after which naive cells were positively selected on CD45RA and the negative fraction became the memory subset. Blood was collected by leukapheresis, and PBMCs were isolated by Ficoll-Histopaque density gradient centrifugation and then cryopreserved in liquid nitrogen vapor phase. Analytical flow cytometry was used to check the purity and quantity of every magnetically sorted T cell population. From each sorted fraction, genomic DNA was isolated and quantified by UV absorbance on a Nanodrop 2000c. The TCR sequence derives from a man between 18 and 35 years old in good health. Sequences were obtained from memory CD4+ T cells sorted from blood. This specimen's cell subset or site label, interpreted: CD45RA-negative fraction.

Read as DNA, the sequence is TGTGCCAGCAGCTTAGCCCACTTAGGGACTGAAGCTTTCTTT. This sequence encodes CASSLAHLGTEAFF. In this chain, TRBV7-6 is recombined with TRBJ1-1, with no confidently assigned D gene. The germline V gene specifies SGHVS as CDR1 and FNYEAQ as CDR2. The trim is 0 bases for V and 5 bases for J, with a gap of 10 bases between the germline ends. CDR3 length: 14 amino acids, cysteine to phenylalanine. Only the CDR3 DNA stays, 42 bases, in frame from base 1.